This TCR beta chain was captured by sequencing in a study of response to subunit inactivated influenza vaccine. Study findings and constraints: A suggestion made by the authors is that each seasonal influenza vaccination recruits few new T cells.

TCRdb passed the RT-PCR reads through MiXCR, listing each CDR3 protein once. The table shows some 640,000 distinct CDR3 sequences, with about 15% occurring only once. This clonotype was detected many times. The target antigen is unknown. Material: PBMCs from blood, obtained approximately 15 days before vaccination. The origin of this receptor is a man aged 50-60 years who received an inactivated influenza vaccine.

In DNA form, the CDR3 reads TGTGCCAGCAGCCCAAGACCACCGGGACAAGGCTACGAGCAGTACTTC. Translation: CASSPRPPGQGYEQYF. The gene calls are TRBV27 and TRBJ2-7; D is perhaps TRBD1 (6 bases). V lost 6 bases and J 3 bases, leaving 21 bases between the germline ends. The germline CDR1 and CDR2 sequences are MNHEY and SMNVEV (reference sequence). There are 16 residues in the CDR3.